A selection of T cell receptor beta chains follows, all from one sample in a study of T cell responses to AZD1222 COVID-19 vaccine. TCRdb's copy holds only in-frame clones and misses some; the assay was immunoSEQ multiplex PCR. The sample has about 35,000 clones, 70% to 90% seen once; the top ten hold 6.8%. The source material was peripheral blood, sampled on day 0 of AZD1222 vaccination. The receptors here all came from an adult in good health. Both conserved end residues are part of each CDR3. Each record gives: D gene, V gene, J gene, clone size, CDR3 protein, CDR3 DNA. A D gene is named only where the DNA matches it firmly. The listing skips clone size in some rows; elsewhere it reads once, few, many or a size class.

-	TRBV4-3	TRBJ1-4	-	CASSQALNEKLFF	TGCGCCAGCAGCCAAGCACTAAATGAAAAACTGTTTTTT
-	TRBV7-2	TRBJ2-1	-	CASSLLYNEQFF	TGTGCCAGCAGCTTACTCTACAATGAGCAGTTCTTC
-	TRBV27	TRBJ1-2	few	CAGSLSPGQGPNYGYTF	TGTGCCGGCAGTTTAAGTCCGGGGCAGGGCCCTAACTATGGCTACACCTTC
TRBD1	TRBV7-8	TRBJ2-7	-	CASSLVLGTGTEQYF	TGTGCCAGCAGCTTAGTTTTAGGGACAGGTACGGAGCAGTACTTC
TRBD2	TRBV14	TRBJ2-1	-	CASSQALLAGGHNEQFF	TGTGCCAGCAGCCAGGCCCTCCTAGCGGGGGGGCATAATGAGCAGTTCTTC
TRBD2	TRBV5-1	TRBJ2-2	-	CASSFLPSGSVYGELFF	TGCGCCAGCAGCTTTCTCCCTAGCGGGAGCGTTTATGGGGAGCTGTTTTTT
-	TRBV29-1	TRBJ1-2	few	CSVERTGGYTF	TGCAGCGTTGAAAGAACCGGGGGCTACACCTTC
-	TRBV7-9	TRBJ2-1	few	CASSLGPKENEQFF	TGTGCCAGCAGCTTAGGTCCAAAGGAAAATGAGCAGTTCTTC
-	TRBV10-3	TRBJ2-2	few	CAISDTDPLTNTGELFF	TGTGCCATCAGTGACACGGACCCTCTAACGAACACCGGGGAGCTGTTTTTT
TRBD2	TRBV10-2	TRBJ2-2	-	CASRPPSGGLSGELFF	TGCGCCAGCAGACCTCCTAGCGGGGGCCTCTCCGGGGAGCTGTTTTTT
-	TRBV7-3	TRBJ2-1	-	CASSPDGIYNEQFF	TGTGCCAGCAGCCCAGACGGCATCTACAATGAGCAGTTCTTC
-	TRBV18	TRBJ2-3	-	CASSPPQASDTQYF	TGTGCCAGCTCACCACCACAGGCATCAGATACGCAGTATTTT
-	TRBV4-1	TRBJ2-1	once	CASSHPSAGNEQFF	TGCGCCAGCAGCCACCCCTCGGCGGGCAATGAGCAGTTCTTC
TRBD1	TRBV7-8	TRBJ2-1	-	CASSTDRARTQFF	TGTGCCAGCAGCACTGACAGGGCTCGTACACAGTTCTTC
TRBD2	TRBV7-2	TRBJ2-3	-	CASSLGSRGGAIADTQYF	TGTGCCAGCAGCTTAGGGTCACGCGGGGGGGCCATCGCAGATACGCAGTATTTT
TRBD1	TRBV28	TRBJ1-6	-	CASSQGQGNSPLHF	TGTGCCAGCAGTCAAGGACAGGGAAATTCACCCCTCCACTTT
-	TRBV18	TRBJ1-2	-	CASSTNPEAYGYTF	TGTGCCAGCTCAACTAACCCGGAGGCCTATGGCTACACCTTC
-	TRBV5-5	TRBJ1-1	-	CASSFGGNWNTEAFF	TGTGCCAGCAGCTTTGGTGGGAATTGGAACACTGAAGCTTTCTTT